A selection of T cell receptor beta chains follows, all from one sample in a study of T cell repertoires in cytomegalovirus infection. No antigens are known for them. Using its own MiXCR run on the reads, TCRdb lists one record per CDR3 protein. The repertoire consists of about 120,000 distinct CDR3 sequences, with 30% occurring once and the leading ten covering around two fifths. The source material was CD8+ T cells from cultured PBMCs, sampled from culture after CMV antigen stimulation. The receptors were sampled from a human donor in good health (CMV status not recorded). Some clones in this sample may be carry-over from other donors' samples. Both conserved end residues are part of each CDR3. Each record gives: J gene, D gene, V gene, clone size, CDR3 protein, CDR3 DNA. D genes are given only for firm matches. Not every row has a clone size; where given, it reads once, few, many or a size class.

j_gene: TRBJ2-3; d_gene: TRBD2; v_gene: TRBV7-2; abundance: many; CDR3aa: CASSPRVAGKTDTQYF; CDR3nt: TGTGCCAGCAGCCCCCGGGTAGCGGGAAAAACAGATACGCAGTATTTT
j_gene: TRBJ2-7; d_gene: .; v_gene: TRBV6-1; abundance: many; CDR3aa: CASSEMGLGGYEQYF; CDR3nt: TGTGCCAGCAGTGAAATGGGACTGGGGGGCTACGAGCAGTACTTC
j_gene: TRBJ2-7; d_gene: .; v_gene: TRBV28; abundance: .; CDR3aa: CASSSPGDGASSYEQYF; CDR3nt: TGTGCCAGCAGTTCCCCAGGGGACGGAGCAAGTTCCTACGAGCAGTACTTC
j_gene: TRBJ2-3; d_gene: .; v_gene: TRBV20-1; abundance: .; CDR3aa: CSARGLGETGTDTQYF; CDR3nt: TGCAGTGCTAGAGGGCTGGGGGAAACGGGGACAGATACGCAGTATTTT
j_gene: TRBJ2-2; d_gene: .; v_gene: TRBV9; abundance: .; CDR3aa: CASSVDDPSGELFF; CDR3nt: TGTGCCAGCAGCGTAGACGATCCCTCCGGGGAGCTGTTTTTT
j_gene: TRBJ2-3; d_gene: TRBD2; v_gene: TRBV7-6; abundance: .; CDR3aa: CASSLARLAGATDTQYF; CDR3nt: TGTGCCAGCAGCTTAGCGCGACTAGCGGGGGCCACAGATACGCAGTATTTT
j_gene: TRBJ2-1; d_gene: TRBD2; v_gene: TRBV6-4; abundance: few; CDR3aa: CASSDEAGEADEQFF; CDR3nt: TGTGCCAGCAGTGACGAAGCGGGGGAGGCTGATGAGCAGTTCTTC
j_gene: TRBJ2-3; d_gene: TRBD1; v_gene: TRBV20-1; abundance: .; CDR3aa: CSARGDRRSTDTQYF; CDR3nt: TGCAGTGCTAGAGGGGACAGGCGGAGCACAGATACGCAGTATTTT
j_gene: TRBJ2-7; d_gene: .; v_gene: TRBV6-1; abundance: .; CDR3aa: CASNGLTAYEQYF; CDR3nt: TGTGCCAGCAACGGGCTTACAGCCTACGAGCAGTACTTC
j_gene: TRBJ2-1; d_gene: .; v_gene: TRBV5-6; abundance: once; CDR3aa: CASSFSWFSSYNEQFF; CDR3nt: TGTGCCAGCAGCTTCTCGTGGTTCTCCTCCTACAATGAGCAGTTCTTC
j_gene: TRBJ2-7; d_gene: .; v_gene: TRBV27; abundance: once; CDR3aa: CASSSKGLEQYF; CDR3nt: TGTGCCAGCAGTTCTAAGGGTCTCGAGCAGTACTTC
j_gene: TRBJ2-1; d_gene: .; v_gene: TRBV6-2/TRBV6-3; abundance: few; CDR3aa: CASSYTGTHNEQFF; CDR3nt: TGTGCCAGCAGCTACACCGGGACCCACAATGAGCAGTTCTTC
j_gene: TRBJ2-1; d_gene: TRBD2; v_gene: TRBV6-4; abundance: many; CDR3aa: CASSVSSGGRDEQFF; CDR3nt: TGTGCCAGCAGTGTGTCTAGCGGGGGGCGCGATGAGCAGTTCTTC
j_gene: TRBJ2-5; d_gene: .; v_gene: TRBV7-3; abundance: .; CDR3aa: CASSALGGRQETQYF; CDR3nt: TGTGCCAGCAGCGCCCTAGGGGGGCGTCAAGAGACCCAGTACTTC
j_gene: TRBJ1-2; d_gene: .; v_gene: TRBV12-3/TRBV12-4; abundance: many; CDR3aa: CASSLEATQGGYTF; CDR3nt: TGTGCCAGCAGTTTAGAGGCCACCCAAGGGGGCTACACCTTC
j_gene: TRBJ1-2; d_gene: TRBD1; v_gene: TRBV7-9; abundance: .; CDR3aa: CASSRAGDRRNYGYTF; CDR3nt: TGTGCCAGCAGCAGGGCCGGGGACAGGAGAAACTATGGCTACACCTTC
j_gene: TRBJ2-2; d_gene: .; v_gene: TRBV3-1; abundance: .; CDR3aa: CASSQETGELFF; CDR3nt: TGTGCCAGCAGCCAAGAGACCGGGGAGCTGTTTTTT
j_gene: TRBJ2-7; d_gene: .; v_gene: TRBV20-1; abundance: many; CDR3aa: CSARQSEAPLSSYEQYF; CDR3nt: TGCAGTGCGAGACAGTCGGAGGCCCCCTTAAGCTCCTACGAGCAGTACTTC
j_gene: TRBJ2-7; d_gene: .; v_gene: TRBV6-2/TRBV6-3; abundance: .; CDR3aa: CASSYGSALEQYF; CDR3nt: TGTGCCAGCAGTTACGGGTCCGCCCTCGAGCAGTACTTC
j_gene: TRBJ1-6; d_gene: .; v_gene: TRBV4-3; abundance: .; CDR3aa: CASSQDRVNSPLHF; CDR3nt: TGCGCCAGCAGCCAAGATCGCGTAAATTCACCCCTCCACTTT
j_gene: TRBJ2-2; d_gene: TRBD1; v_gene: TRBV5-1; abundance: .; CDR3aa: CASSLRTGTGELFF; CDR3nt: TGCGCCAGCAGCTTGCGGACAGGCACCGGGGAGCTGTTTTTT
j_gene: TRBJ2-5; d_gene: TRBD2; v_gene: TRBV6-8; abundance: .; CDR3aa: CASRPRLGGWETQYF; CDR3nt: TGTGCCAGCAGACCCCGCCTGGGGGGGTGGGAGACCCAGTACTTC
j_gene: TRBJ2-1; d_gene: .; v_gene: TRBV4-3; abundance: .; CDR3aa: CASSQDATAYNEQFF; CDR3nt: TGCGCCAGCAGCCAAGATGCGACAGCCTACAATGAGCAGTTCTTC
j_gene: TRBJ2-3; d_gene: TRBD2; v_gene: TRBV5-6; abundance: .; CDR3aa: CASSGDWGLAGGPYTQYF; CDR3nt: TGTGCCAGCAGCGGAGACTGGGGACTAGCGGGGGGGCCTTATACGCAGTATTTT
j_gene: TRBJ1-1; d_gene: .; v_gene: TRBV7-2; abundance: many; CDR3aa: CASSPWIGGEAFF; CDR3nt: TGTGCCAGCAGCCCCTGGATCGGGGGTGAAGCTTTCTTT
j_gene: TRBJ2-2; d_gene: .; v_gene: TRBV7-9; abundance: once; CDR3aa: CASSLWLDTGELFF; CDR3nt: TGTGCCAGCAGCTTATGGTTGGACACCGGGGAGCTGTTTTTT
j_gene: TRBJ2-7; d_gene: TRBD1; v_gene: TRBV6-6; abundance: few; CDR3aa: CASSDRGTADYEQYF; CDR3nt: TGTGCCAGCAGTGACAGGGGGACAGCTGATTACGAGCAGTACTTC
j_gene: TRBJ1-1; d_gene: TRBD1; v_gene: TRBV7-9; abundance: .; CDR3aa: CASSGTGSPNTEAFF; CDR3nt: TGTGCCAGCAGCGGGACAGGGTCTCCGAACACTGAAGCTTTCTTT
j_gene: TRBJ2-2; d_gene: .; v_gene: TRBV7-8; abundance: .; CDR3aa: CASSAGSTTGELFF; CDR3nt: TGTGCCAGCAGCGCCGGTTCGACCACCGGGGAGCTGTTTTTT
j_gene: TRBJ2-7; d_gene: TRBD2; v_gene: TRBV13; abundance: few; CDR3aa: CASSPGRAGGNSYEQYF; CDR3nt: TGTGCCAGCAGCCCCGGGAGGGCGGGGGGTAACTCCTACGAGCAGTACTTC
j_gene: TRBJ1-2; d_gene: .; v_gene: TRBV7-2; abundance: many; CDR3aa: CAILNYGYTF; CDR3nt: TGTGCCATCTTAAACTATGGCTACACCTTC
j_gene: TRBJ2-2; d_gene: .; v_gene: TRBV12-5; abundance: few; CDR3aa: CASGLTGTRNTGELFF; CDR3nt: TGTGCTAGTGGTTTGACCGGGACAAGGAACACCGGGGAGCTGTTTTTT
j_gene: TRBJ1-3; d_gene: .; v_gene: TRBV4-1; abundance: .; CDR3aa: CASSSSLSGNTIYF; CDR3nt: TGCGCCAGCAGCTCAAGCTTATCTGGAAACACCATATATTTT
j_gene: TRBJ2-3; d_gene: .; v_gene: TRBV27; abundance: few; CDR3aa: CASRSRFNTDTQYF; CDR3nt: TGTGCCAGCAGATCTAGGTTTAACACAGATACGCAGTATTTT
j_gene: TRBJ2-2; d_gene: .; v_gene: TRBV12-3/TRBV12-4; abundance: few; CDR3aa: CASGGYPAGAGELFF; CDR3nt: TGTGCCAGCGGGGGCTACCCTGCGGGGGCGGGGGAGCTGTTTTTT
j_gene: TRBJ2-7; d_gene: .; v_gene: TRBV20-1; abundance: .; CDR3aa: CSASGALVGREQYF; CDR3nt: TGCAGTGCTAGTGGGGCCCTAGTAGGAAGAGAGCAGTACTTC
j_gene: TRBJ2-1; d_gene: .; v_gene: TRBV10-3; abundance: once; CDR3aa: CAIRELIAPKYEQFF; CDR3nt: TGTGCCATCAGGGAGTTGATAGCCCCTAAATATGAGCAGTTCTTC
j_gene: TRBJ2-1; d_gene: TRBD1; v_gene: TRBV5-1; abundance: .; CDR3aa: CASTRQGNEQFF; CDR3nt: TGCGCCAGCACCCGACAGGGAAATGAGCAGTTCTTC
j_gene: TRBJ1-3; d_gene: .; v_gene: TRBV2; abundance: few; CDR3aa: CASRSLRKGRIDGNTIYF; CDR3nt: TGTGCCAGCAGATCCCTTAGGAAGGGGAGAATTGATGGAAACACCATATATTTT
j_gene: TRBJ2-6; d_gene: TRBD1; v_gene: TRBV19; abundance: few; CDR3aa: CASSRLGQVSGANVLTF; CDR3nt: TGTGCCAGTAGTCGCCTAGGACAGGTCTCTGGGGCCAACGTCCTGACTTTC
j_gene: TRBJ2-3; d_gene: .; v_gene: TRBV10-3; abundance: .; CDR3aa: CAISESRGGPQYF; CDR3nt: TGTGCCATCAGTGAGTCTCGGGGAGGACCCCAGTATTTT
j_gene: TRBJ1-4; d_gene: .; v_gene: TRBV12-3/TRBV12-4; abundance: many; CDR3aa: CASSFNEKLFF; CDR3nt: TGTGCCAGCAGTTTTAATGAAAAACTGTTTTTT